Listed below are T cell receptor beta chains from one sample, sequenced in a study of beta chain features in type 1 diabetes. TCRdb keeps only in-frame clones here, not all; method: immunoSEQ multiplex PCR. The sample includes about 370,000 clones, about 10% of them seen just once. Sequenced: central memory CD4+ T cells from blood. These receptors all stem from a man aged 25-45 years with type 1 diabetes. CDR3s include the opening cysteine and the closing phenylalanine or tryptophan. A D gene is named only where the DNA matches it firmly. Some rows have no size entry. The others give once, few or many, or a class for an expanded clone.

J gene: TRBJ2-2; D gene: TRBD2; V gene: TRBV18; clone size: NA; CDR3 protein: CASSPLTGGTRSGTGELFF; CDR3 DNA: TGTGCCAGCTCACCATTGACAGGAGGGACTAGAAGTGGCACCGGGGAGCTGTTTTTT
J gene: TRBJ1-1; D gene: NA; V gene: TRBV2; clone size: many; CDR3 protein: CASRTGVDTEAFF; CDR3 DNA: TGTGCCAGCAGAACCGGGGTAGACACTGAAGCTTTCTTT
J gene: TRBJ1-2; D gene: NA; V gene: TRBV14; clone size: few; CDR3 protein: CASGSNNYGYTF; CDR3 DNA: TGTGCCAGTGGGTCCAATAACTATGGCTACACCTTC
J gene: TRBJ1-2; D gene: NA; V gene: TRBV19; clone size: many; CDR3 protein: CASSIGFGYTF; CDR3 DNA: TGTGCCAGTAGTATCGGGTTCGGCTACACCTTC
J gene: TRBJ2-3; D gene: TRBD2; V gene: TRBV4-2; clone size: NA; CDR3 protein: CASSQSLAGGSSSSTDTQYF; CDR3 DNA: TGTGCCAGCAGCCAAAGCCTAGCGGGAGGTTCATCCTCTAGCACAGATACGCAGTATTTT
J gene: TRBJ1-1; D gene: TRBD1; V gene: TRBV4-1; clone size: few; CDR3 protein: CASSQETFSQGARGEAFF; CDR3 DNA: TGCGCCAGCAGCCAAGAGACCTTTTCGCAGGGGGCGCGAGGTGAAGCTTTCTTT
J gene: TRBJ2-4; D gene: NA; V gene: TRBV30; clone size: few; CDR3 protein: CAWSVKRGAGKNIQYF; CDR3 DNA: TGTGCCTGGAGTGTAAAGAGGGGGGCTGGCAAAAACATTCAGTACTTC
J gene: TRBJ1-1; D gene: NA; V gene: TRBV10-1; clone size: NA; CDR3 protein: CASSESGGGDTEAFF; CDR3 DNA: TGCGCCAGCAGTGAGTCGGGGGGAGGAGACACTGAAGCTTTCTTT
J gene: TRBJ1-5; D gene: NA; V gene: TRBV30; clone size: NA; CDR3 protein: CAWSVRGPSNQPQHF; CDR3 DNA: TGTGCCTGGAGTGTAAGAGGGCCGAGCAATCAGCCCCAGCATTTT
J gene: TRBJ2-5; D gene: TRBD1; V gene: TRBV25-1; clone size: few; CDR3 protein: CASSELGQGRETQYF; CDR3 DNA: TGTGCCAGCAGTGAATTAGGACAGGGGAGGGAGACCCAGTACTTC
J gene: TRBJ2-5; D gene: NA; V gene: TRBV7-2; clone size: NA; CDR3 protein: CASSLVGQGETQYF; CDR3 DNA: TGTGCCAGCAGCTTAGTCGGGCAGGGAGAGACCCAGTACTTC
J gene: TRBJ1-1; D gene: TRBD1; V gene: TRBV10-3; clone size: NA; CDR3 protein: CAIQQDRGLSRRAFF; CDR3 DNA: TGTGCCATCCAGCAAGACAGGGGGCTTTCTCGGCGGGCTTTCTTT
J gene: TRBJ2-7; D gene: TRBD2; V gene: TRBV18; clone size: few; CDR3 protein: CASSTSGRPNNEQYF; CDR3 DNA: TGTGCCAGCTCAACTAGCGGGAGGCCAAACAACGAGCAGTACTTC
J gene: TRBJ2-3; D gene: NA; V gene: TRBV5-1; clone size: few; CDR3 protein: CASSTTDTQYF; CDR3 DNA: TGCGCCAGCAGCACCACAGATACGCAGTATTTT
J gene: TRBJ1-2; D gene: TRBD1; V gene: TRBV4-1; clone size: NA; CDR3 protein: CASSQSPGQVVHGYTF; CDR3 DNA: TGCGCCAGCAGCCAATCCCCGGGACAGGTGGTTCATGGCTACACCTTC
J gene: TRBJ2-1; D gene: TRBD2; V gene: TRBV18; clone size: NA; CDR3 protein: CASSPLRERREQFF; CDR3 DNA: TGTGCCAGCTCACCCTTGCGGGAGCGGCGTGAGCAGTTCTTC
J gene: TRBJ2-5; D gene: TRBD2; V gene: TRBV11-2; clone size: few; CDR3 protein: CASSFRSGGDAETQYF; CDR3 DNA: TGTGCCAGCAGCTTCCGATCTGGGGGGGACGCAGAGACCCAGTACTTC
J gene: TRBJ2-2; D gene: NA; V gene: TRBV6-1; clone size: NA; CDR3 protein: CASSGTRDTGELFF; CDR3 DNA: TGTGCCAGCAGTGGGACGCGCGACACCGGGGAGCTGTTTTTT
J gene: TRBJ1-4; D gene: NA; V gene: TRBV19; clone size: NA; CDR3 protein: CASSLGLGATNEKLFF; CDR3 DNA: TGTGCCAGTAGTCTCGGACTTGGAGCAACTAATGAAAAACTGTTTTTT
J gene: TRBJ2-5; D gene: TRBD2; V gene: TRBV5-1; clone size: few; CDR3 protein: CASSLLPAGGETQYF; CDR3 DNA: TGCGCCAGCAGCTTGCTGCCAGCGGGAGGAGAGACCCAGTACTTC
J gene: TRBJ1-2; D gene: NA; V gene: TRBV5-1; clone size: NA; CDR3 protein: CASSRGDNYGYTF; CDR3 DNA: TGCGCCAGCAGCCGGGGGGATAACTATGGCTACACCTTC
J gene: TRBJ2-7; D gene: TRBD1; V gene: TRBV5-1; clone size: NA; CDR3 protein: CASGPQGTYEQYF; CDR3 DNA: TGCGCCAGCGGGCCACAGGGGACCTACGAGCAGTACTTC
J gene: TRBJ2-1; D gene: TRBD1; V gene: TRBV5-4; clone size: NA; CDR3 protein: CASSLVGQGFNEQFF; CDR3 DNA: TGTGCCAGCAGCTTGGTGGGACAGGGTTTCAATGAGCAGTTCTTC
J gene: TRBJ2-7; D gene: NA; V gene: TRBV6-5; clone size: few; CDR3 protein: CASSYGGANYEQYF; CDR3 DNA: TGTGCCAGCAGTTACGGCGGGGCGAACTACGAGCAGTACTTC
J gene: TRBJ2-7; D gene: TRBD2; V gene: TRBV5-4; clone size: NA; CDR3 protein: CASSLAPSGANEQYF; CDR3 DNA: TGTGCCAGCAGCTTGGCCCCTAGCGGGGCAAACGAGCAGTACTTC
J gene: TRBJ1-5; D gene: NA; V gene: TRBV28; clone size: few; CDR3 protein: CASSSGRGVQSNQPQHF; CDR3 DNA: TGTGCCAGCAGTTCAGGCCGGGGTGTGCAAAGCAATCAGCCCCAGCATTTT
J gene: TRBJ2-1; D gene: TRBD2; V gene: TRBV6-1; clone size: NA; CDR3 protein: CASSDRSRQTGRGDNEQFF; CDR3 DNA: TGTGCCAGCAGTGACAGGAGTCGGCAAACTGGGAGGGGTGACAATGAGCAGTTCTTC
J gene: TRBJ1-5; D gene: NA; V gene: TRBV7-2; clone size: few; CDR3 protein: CASTPRGSNQPQHF; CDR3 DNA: TGTGCCAGCACCCCAAGAGGTAGCAATCAGCCCCAGCATTTT
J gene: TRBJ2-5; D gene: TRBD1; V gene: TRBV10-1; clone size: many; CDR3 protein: CASSSDPTGGETQYF; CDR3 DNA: TGCGCCAGCAGTTCTGACCCTACAGGGGGAGAGACCCAGTACTTC
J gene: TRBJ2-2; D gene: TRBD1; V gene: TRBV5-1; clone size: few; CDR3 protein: CASSTRQGANTGELFF; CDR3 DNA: TGCGCCAGCAGCACTAGACAGGGGGCGAACACCGGGGAGCTGTTTTTT
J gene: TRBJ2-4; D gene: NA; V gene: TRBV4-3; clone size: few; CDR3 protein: CASSQDSYRTARAKNIQYF; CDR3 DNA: TGCGCCAGCAGCCAAGATTCGTATCGGACAGCTAGAGCCAAAAACATTCAGTACTTC
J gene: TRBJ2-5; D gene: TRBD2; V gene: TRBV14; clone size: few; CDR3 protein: CASSQGLLAGVQETQYF; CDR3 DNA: TGTGCCAGCAGCCAAGGTCTCCTAGCGGGGGTACAAGAGACCCAGTACTTC
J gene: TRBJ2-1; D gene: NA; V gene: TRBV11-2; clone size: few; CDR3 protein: CASSPRDSYNEQFF; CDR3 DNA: TGTGCCAGCAGCCCGCGGGACAGCTACAATGAGCAGTTCTTC
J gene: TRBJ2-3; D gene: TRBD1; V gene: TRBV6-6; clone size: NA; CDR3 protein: CASSYSGTGIVDTQYF; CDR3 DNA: TGTGCCAGCAGTTACTCCGGGACAGGGATCGTGGATACGCAGTATTTT
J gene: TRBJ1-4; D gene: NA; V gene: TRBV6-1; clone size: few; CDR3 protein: CASIEQGANEKLFF; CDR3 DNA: TGTGCCAGCATTGAACAGGGAGCTAATGAAAAACTGTTTTTT
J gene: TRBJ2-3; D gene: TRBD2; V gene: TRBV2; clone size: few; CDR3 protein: CASSVSGSRSTDTQYF; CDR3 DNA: TGTGCCAGCAGTGTAAGCGGGAGCCGCAGCACAGATACGCAGTATTTT
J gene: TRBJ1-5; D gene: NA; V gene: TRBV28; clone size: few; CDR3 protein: CASRTTNQPQHF; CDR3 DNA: TGTGCCAGCAGAACTACTAATCAGCCCCAGCATTTT
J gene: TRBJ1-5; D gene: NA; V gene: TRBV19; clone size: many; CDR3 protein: CASSFIAGGNQPQHF; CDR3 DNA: TGTGCCAGTAGTTTCATCGCAGGCGGCAATCAGCCCCAGCATTTT
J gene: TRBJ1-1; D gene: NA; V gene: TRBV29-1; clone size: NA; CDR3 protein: CSVGETGPNTEAFF; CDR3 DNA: TGCAGCGTTGGAGAGACTGGGCCGAACACTGAAGCTTTCTTT
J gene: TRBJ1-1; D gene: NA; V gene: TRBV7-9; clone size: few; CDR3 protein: CASSFSGAGREAFF; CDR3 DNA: TGTGCCAGCAGCTTCTCTGGGGCCGGAAGGGAAGCTTTCTTT
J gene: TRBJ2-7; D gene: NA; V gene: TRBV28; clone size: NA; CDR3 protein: CASSLSAYEQYF; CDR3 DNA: TGTGCCAGCAGTTTATCAGCCTACGAGCAGTACTTC
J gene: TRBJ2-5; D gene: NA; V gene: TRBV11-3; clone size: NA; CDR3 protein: CASSLRAEGETQYF; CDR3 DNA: TGTGCCAGCAGCTTGCGCGCGGAGGGAGAGACCCAGTACTTC